These 27 T cell receptor beta chains came from one sample sequenced in a study of blood T cell repertoires in COVID-19. Using immunoSEQ multiplex PCR, the repertoire was profiled, and TCRdb retains in-frame clones only, with some absent. The sample contains under 300,000 clones, around nine tenths of which appear only once. Specimen: peripheral blood. The receptors originated from a young man with COVID-19, enrolled during active disease.

V is TRBV11-2 and J is TRBJ2-1; the D gene is possibly TRBD1 (5 bases). This CDR3 is 18 amino acids long. V gave up 5 bases and J gave up 0 bases, with 20 bases separating them. Germline V CDR1 and CDR2: SGHAT, FQNNGV. The CDR3 reads CASSTRPRALSSYNEQFF. The CDR3 region has the DNA TGTGCCAGCAGCACACGACCCAGGGCCCTAAGCTCCTACAATGAGCAGTTCTTC.

The CDR3 DNA reads as TGTGCCAGTAGTATGGACGGGACAGGGGAGGGCTATAGCAATCAGCCCCAGCATTTT. Its translation is CASSMDGTGEGYSNQPQHF. V and J are TRBV19 and TRBJ1-5; TRBD1 agrees at 10 bases. This CDR3 is 19 amino acids long. Germline CDR1 reads LNHDA; CDR2 reads SQIVND (reference sequence). Germline trimming cut 3 bases from V and 0 bases from J; bases unmatched to any gene: 11.

This chain links TRBV7-2 with TRBJ1-2, with unresolved D. CDR3 length: 15 residues. V lost 5 bases, J lost 6 bases, and 19 bases lay in between. Germline CDR1 SGHTA, CDR2 FQGNSA. The CDR3 is CASSLGGLRMDGYTF. Here the CDR3 DNA reads TGTGCCAGCAGCCTGGGCGGGTTACGTATGGATGGCTACACCTTC. Full variable domain (remainder filled in from reference TRBV7-2 and TRBJ1-2): GAGVSQSPSNKVTEKGKDVELRCDPISGHTALYWYRQSLGQGLEFLIYFQGNSAPDKSGLPSDRFSAERTGGSVSTLTIQRTQQEDSAVYLCASSLGGLRMDGYTFGSGTRLTVV.

Concerning this clone itself: A single base separates this from a much larger clone, so it may be a read error. The sample holds other DNA sequences that translate to the same CDR3. The chain has TRBV9 and TRBJ1-5; D not resolved. V gave up 3 bases and J gave up 0 bases, with 7 bases separating them. Germline CDR1 reads SGDLS; CDR2 reads YYNGEE. The CDR3 extends over 14 amino acids. The CDR3 loop is CASSATDSNQPQHF. The CDR3 DNA reads TGTGCCAGCAGCGCTACCGATAGCAATCAGCCCCAGCATTTT.

The chain has TRBV7-2 and TRBJ1-3, with a possible D match to TRBD1 (6 bases). Germline assignment: CDR1 SGHTA and CDR2 FQGNSA. The CDR3 loop spans 14 amino acids. V lost 4 bases and J 4 bases, leaving 11 bases between the germline ends. The CDR3 DNA reads TGTGCCAGCAGCTCACAGGGCTCCGGAAACACCATATATTTT. It specifies CASSSQGSGNTIYF.

The chain links TRBV3-1 (or the pseudogene TRBV3-2) to TRBJ1-3; no clear D. Trimming left V 2 bases short and J 0 bases short, with 8 bases between. Germline assignment: CDR1 LGHDT and CDR2 YNNKEL (reference sequence). The length of the CDR3 is 15 residues. The CDR3 reads CASSQSGSSGNTIYF. CDR3 in DNA: TGTGCCAGCAGCCAAAGCGGAAGCTCTGGAAACACCATATATTTT.

The gene calls are TRBV19 and TRBJ2-6; 9 bases are shared with TRBD1. The V gene end was trimmed by 6 bases and the J gene end by 1 base; junction bases not matched to a gene: 10. In germline, CDR1 is LNHDA, CDR2 SQIVND (reference sequence). The CDR3 has 18 amino acids. The CDR3 region has the DNA TGTGCCAGTAGCAGGAGGGACAGGGAGTCATCTGGGGCCAACGTCCTGACTTTC. Encoded protein: CASSRRDRESSGANVLTF.

The chain carries TRBV3-1 (or the pseudogene TRBV3-2) and TRBJ1-2; tentative D call: TRBD1 (6 bases). CDR3 length equals 13 residues. The V gene lost 4 bases and the J gene lost 7 bases, with 13 bases spanning the gap. Germline V lookup: CDR1 LGHDT, CDR2 YNNKEL (reference sequence). CDR3 in DNA: TGTGCCAGCAGCCCCCGAGGGGGATTTGGCTACACCTTC. It encodes CASSPRGGFGYTF.

The rearrangement joins TRBV18 to TRBJ1-6; no definite D call. CDR3 length: 17 amino acids. The germline V gene encodes CDR1 KGHSH and CDR2 LQKENI. Trimming removed 4 bases from V and 7 bases from J, with 20 bases in between. The CDR3 protein is CASSQLATGEENSPLHF. The CDR3 DNA reads TGTGCCAGCTCACAACTCGCGACCGGGGAAGAGAATTCACCCCTCCACTTT.

The chain couples TRBV7-3 to TRBJ2-2; 7 bases fit TRBD1. V lost 3 bases to trimming and J lost 6 bases; unmatched junction nucleotides: 4. The CDR3 runs to 14 residues. The germline CDR1 and CDR2 sequences are SGHTA and FQGTGA. This CDR3 reads CASSFERGPGELFF. The CDR3 DNA follows: TGTGCCAGCAGCTTTGAAAGGGGGCCCGGGGAGCTGTTTTTT.

The chain carries TRBV3-1 (or the pseudogene TRBV3-2) and TRBJ2-3; D may be TRBD2 (5 bases). The germline V gene encodes CDR1 LGHDT and CDR2 YNNKEL (reference sequence). This CDR3 comprises 11 residues. V was clipped by 4 bases and J by 6 bases, with 5 bases between them. The CDR3 DNA follows: TGTGCCAGCAGCCGGGAGGATACGCAGTATTTT. Encoded protein: CASSREDTQYF.

The rearrangement uses TRBV10-2 and TRBJ1-1; D gene unclear. The CDR3 extends over 13 amino acids. The ends were cut back, 6 bases at V and 11 bases at J, with 19 bases in the middle. Germline V gene lookup returns CDR1 WSHSY and CDR2 SAAADI. This chain's CDR3 is CASSQGETMWAFF. The CDR3 nucleotides read TGCGCCAGCAGCCAAGGAGAAACGATGTGGGCTTTCTTT.

This rearrangement joins TRBV6-5 to TRBJ1-1, with D perhaps matching TRBD1 (5 bases). The V end was cut by 6 bases, the J end by 5 bases, with 10 bases between. The CDR3 extends over 12 amino acids. Germline V gene lookup returns CDR1 MNHEY and CDR2 SVGAGI. The CDR3 reads CASRKTGTEAFF. Here the CDR3 DNA reads TGTGCCAGCAGAAAAACAGGTACTGAAGCTTTCTTT.

The chain is built from TRBV10-3 and TRBJ1-3; 7 bases align to TRBD1. The CDR3 sequence is 15 residues long. The junction had 4 bases not matched to a gene; V was cut back by 5 bases and J by 0 bases. The germline V gene has CDR1 ENHRY and CDR2 SYGVKD. CDR3 loop: CAISSRTGSGNTIYF. CDR3 DNA sequence: TGTGCCATCAGTTCTAGGACAGGCTCTGGAAACACCATATATTTT.

V usage is TRBV18 and J usage is TRBJ1-1; 9 positions agree with TRBD1. V lost 8 bases to trimming and J lost 5 bases; unmatched junction nucleotides: 18. CDR3 length: 17 residues. The germline CDR1 and CDR2 sequences are KGHSH and LQKENI. As DNA, the CDR3 is TGTGCCAGCGCAAGGGGCCGTCCCCGGGACAGGGATACTGAAGCTTTCTTT. Translated, it gives CASARGRPRDRDTEAFF.

The V call is TRBV5-1, the J call TRBJ1-2, with unresolved D. Trimming cost V 4 bases and J 2 bases, with 12 bases left between them. The CDR3 has 14 residues. Germline V lookup: CDR1 SGHRS, CDR2 YFSETQ. The CDR3 nucleotides read TGCGCCAGCAGCCCCTTGGCGGGGAACTATGGCTACACCTTC. As protein: CASSPLAGNYGYTF.

This clone was found a few times. The chain joins TRBV2 to TRBJ1-4; tentative D call: TRBD1 (6 bases). This CDR3 comprises 15 residues. CDR1 is SNHLY, CDR2 FYNNEI, per germline. The V and J ends lost 4 bases and 4 bases respectively, with 13 bases between them. CDR3 sequence (DNA): TGTGCCAGCAGTGCGCGGACAGTAATTAATGAAAAACTGTTTTTT. Its translation is CASSARTVINEKLFF.

The rearrangement uses TRBV5-1 and TRBJ1-1; 9 nucleotides agree with TRBD1. J gave up 3 bases and V 5 bases, and 2 bases lay outside the gene matches. Germline lookup yields CDR1 SGHRS and CDR2 YFSETQ. The CDR3 has 13 residues. The DNA of the CDR3 is TGCGCCAGCAGGTGGGACAGGGACACTGAAGCTTTCTTT. This gives the protein CASRWDRDTEAFF.

V is TRBV19 and J is TRBJ1-1, with unresolved D. CDR3 size: 14 residues. CDR1 is LNHDA, CDR2 SQIVND, per germline (reference sequence). Deletions cut 5 bases from V and 7 bases from J, with 17 bases between. The CDR3 loop reads CASSSGRVLGEAFF. The DNA of the CDR3 is TGTGCCAGTAGTTCGGGTCGAGTTCTTGGTGAAGCTTTCTTT.

The chain recombines TRBV9 with TRBJ1-1; D perhaps matches TRBD1 (6 bases). The CDR3 loop spans 14 amino acids. Germline CDR1 is SGDLS and CDR2 is YYNGEE. V lost 2 bases and J 7 bases, leaving 15 bases between the germline ends. DNA for the CDR3: TGTGCCAGCAGCGTTCTGACAGGAGGAGATGAAGCTTTCTTT. Translation: CASSVLTGGDEAFF.

V and J are TRBV29-1 and TRBJ1-1; D uncertain. V lost 0 bases and J 3 bases, leaving 5 bases between the germline ends. The CDR3 loop spans 12 amino acids. Germline CDR1 SQVTM, CDR2 ANQGSEA. Here the CDR3 reads CSVEDRDTEAFF. Written as DNA, the CDR3 is TGCAGCGTTGAAGATCGTGACACTGAAGCTTTCTTT.

The chain couples TRBV7-9 to TRBJ1-4, with 9 bases aligning to TRBD1. The V gene end was trimmed by 5 bases and the J gene end by 5 bases; junction bases not matched to a gene: 6. The CDR3 is 15 amino acids. CDR1 is SEHNR, CDR2 FQNEAQ, per germline (reference sequence). DNA for the CDR3: TGTGCCAGCAGCAAAGGGACAGGGAACAATGAAAAACTGTTTTTT. It translates to CASSKGTGNNEKLFF.

Only a few counts were recorded for this clone. The J gene is TRBJ1-2, the V gene TRBV4-1; TRBD1 agrees at 9 bases. This CDR3 spans 16 amino acids. V was clipped by 2 bases and J by 8 bases; unmatched bases: 12. Germline V gives CDR1 MGHRA, CDR2 YSYEKL. DNA of the CDR3: TGCGCCAGCAGCCAAACTCCACGGGACAGGGCGTCCGGCTACACCTTC. This codes for CASSQTPRDRASGYTF.

The chain has TRBV5-6 and TRBJ2-5; possible D gene TRBD1, 5 bases. V was clipped by 2 bases and J by 2 bases, with 7 bases between them. CDR3 size: 13 residues. From germline, CDR1 is SGHDT and CDR2 YYEEEE. The CDR3 nucleotides read TGTGCCAGCAGCTTTGACAGACAAGAGACCCAGTACTTC. Its protein product is CASSFDRQETQYF.

The CDR3 DNA follows: TGCGCCAGCAGCTCCTCCGGGACAGGGGGCTACTATGGCTACACCTTC. It is translated as CASSSSGTGGYYGYTF. The chain has TRBV5-1 and TRBJ1-2; 12 positions match TRBD1. The CDR3 runs to 16 residues. CDR1 is SGHRS, CDR2 YFSETQ, per germline. V lost 3 bases, J lost 3 bases, and 6 bases stayed unmatched.

V usage is TRBV4-1 and J usage is TRBJ1-5; 9 bases fit TRBD1. CDR1 and CDR2 (germline): MGHRA, YSYEKL. The junction had 4 bases not matched to a gene; V was cut back by 4 bases and J by 3 bases. CDR3 length: 15 residues. CDR3 coding DNA: TGCGCCAGCAGCCTCCGGGACAGGGACAATCAGCCCCAGCATTTT. It is translated as CASSLRDRDNQPQHF.

This chain uses TRBV7-2 with TRBJ1-4; no clear D gene. CDR3 length: 12 amino acids. Germline V lookup: CDR1 SGHTA, CDR2 FQGNSA. Trimming took off 5 bases at V and 8 bases at J, with 9 bases between the two ends. The CDR3 region has the DNA TGTGCCAGCAGCCTAGACCGGGAAAAACTGTTTTTT. It specifies CASSLDREKLFF.